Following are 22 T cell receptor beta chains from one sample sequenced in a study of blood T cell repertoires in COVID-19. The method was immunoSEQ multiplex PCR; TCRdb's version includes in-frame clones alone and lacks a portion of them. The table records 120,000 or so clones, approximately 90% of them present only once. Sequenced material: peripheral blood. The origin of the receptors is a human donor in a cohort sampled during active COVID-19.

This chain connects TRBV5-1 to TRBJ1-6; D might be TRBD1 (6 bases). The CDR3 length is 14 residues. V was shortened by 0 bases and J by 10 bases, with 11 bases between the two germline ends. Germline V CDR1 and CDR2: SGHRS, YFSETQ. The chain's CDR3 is CASSLEAGESPLHF. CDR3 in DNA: TGCGCCAGCAGCTTGGAGGCAGGGGAATCACCCCTCCACTTT.

The CDR3 here is CASSAGLAVSYEQYF. Written as DNA, the CDR3 is TGTGCCAGCAGTGCGGGACTAGCGGTGAGCTACGAGCAGTACTTC. The gene calls are TRBV25-1 and TRBJ2-7, with TRBD2 matching 11 bases. Germline V gives CDR1 MGHDK, CDR2 SYGVNS. V shed 4 bases, J shed 3 bases, and the junction held 5 bases outside the gene matches. The CDR3 is 15 residues long.

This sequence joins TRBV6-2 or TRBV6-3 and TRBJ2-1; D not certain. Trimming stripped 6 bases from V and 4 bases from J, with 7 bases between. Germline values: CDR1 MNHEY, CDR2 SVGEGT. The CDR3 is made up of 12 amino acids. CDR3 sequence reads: CASSLIYNEQFF. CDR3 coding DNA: TGTGCCAGCAGCCTTATTTACAATGAGCAGTTCTTC.

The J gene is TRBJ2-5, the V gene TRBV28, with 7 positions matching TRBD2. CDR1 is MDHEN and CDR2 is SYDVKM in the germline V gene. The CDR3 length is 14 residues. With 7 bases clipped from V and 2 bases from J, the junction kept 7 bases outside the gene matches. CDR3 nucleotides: TGTGCCAGCAAGGTGCCTAGCGGACAAGAGACCCAGTACTTC. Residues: CASKVPSGQETQYF.

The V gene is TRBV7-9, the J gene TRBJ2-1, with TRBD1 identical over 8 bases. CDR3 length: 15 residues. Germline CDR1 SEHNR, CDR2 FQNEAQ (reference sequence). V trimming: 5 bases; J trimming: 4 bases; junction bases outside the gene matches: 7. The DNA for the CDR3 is TGTGCCAGCAGCCCGCGGGACAGGCGGTACAATGAGCAGTTCTTC. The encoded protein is CASSPRDRRYNEQFF.

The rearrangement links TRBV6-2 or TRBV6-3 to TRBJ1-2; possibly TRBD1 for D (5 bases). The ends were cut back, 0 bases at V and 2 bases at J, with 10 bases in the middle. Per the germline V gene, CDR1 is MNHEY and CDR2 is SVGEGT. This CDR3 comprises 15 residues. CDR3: CASSYSGRGNYGYTF. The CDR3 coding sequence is TGTGCCAGCAGTTACTCCGGGAGGGGAAACTATGGCTACACCTTC.

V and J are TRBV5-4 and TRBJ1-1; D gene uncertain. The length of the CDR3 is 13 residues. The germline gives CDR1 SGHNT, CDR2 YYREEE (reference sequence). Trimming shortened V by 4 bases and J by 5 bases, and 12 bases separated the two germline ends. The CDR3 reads CASSQQLRTEAFF. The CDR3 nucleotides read TGTGCCAGCAGCCAACAACTGCGGACTGAAGCTTTCTTT.

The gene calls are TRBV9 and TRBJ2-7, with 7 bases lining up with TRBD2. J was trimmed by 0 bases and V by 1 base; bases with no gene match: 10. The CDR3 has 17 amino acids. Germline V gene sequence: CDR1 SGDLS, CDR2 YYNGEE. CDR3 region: CASSVTSSGGSSYEQYF. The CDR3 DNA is TGTGCCAGCAGCGTAACCTCCTCGGGCGGGAGCTCCTACGAGCAGTACTTC.

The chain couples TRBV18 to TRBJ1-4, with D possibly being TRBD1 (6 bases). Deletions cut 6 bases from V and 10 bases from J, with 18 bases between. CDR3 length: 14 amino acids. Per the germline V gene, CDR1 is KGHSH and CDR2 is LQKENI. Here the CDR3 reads CASSVGDTLGKLFF. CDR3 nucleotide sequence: TGTGCCAGCTCTGTGGGGGACACCCTGGGAAAACTGTTTTTT.

As DNA, the CDR3 is TGTGCCAGCAGCCAAGATCGAGCGGGGGGGCCCGGGGAGCTGTTTTTT. Protein product: CASSQDRAGGPGELFF. The J gene is TRBJ2-2, the V gene TRBV4-2, with 10 bases aligning to TRBD2. The ends lost 0 bases at V and 6 bases at J; junction bases unmatched: 4. Per the germline V gene, CDR1 is LGHNA and CDR2 is YNFKEQ. CDR3 size: 16 residues.

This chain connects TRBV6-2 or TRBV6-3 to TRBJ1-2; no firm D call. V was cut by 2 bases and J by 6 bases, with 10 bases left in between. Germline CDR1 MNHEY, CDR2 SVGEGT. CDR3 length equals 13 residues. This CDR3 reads CASSYTSGDGYTF. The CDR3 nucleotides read TGTGCCAGCAGTTACACAAGCGGCGATGGCTACACCTTC.

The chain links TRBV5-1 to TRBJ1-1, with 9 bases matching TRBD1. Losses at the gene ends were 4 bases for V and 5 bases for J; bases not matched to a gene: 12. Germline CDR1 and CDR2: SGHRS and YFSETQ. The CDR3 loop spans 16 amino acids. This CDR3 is CASSPGQGRIKTEAFF. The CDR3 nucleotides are TGCGCCAGCAGCCCAGGACAGGGGAGAATTAAAACTGAAGCTTTCTTT.

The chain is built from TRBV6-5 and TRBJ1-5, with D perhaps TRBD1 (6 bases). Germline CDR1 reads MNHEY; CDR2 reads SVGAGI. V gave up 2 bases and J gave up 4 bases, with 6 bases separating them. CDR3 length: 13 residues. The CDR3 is CASSYRGNQPQHF. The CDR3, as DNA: TGTGCCAGCAGTTACAGGGGGAATCAGCCCCAGCATTTT.

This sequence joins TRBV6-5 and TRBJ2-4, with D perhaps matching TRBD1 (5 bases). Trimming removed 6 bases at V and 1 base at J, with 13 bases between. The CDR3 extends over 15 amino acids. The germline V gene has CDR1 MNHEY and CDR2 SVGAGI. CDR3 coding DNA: TGTGCCAGCAGCCCCGACAGTGGTGCCAAAAACATTCAGTACTTC. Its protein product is CASSPDSGAKNIQYF.

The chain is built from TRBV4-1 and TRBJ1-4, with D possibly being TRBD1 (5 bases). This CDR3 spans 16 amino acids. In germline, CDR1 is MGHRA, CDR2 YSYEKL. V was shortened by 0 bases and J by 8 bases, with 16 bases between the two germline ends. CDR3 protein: CASSQEGLPRGEKLFF. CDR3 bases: TGCGCCAGCAGCCAAGAGGGTCTACCTAGGGGAGAAAAACTGTTTTTT.

The CDR3, as DNA: TGCGCCAGCAGCTTCACGGGAACTAGCGGGGGACAAGAGACCCAGTACTTC. Translating gives CASSFTGTSGGQETQYF. The rearrangement links TRBV5-1 to TRBJ2-5; 11 bases match TRBD2. After removal of 2 bases from V and 2 bases from J, the junction contained 8 bases not matched to a gene. The CDR3 contains 17 residues. The germline CDR1 and CDR2 sequences are SGHRS and YFSETQ.

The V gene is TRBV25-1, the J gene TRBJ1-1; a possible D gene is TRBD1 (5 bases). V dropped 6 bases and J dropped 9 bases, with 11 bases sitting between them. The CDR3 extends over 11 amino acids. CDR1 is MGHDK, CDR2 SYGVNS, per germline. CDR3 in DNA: TGTGCCAGCAGCGGGGGAACAAAAGCTTTCTTT. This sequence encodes CASSGGTKAFF. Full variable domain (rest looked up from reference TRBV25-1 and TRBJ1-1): EADIYQTPRYLVIGTGKKITLECSQTMGHDKMYWYQQDPGMELHLIHYSYGVNSTEKGDLSSESTVSRIRTEHFPLTLESARPSHTSQYLCASSGGTKAFFGQGTRLTVV.

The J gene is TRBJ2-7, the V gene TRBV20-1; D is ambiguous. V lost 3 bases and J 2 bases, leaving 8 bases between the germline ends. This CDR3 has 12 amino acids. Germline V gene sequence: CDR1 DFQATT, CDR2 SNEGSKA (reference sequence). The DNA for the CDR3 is TGCAGTGCTAGTGGCGGCACCTACGAGCAGTACTTC. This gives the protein CSASGGTYEQYF.

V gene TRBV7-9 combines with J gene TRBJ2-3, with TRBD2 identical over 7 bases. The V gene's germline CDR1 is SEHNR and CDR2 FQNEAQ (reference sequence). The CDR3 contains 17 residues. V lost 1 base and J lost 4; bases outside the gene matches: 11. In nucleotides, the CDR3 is TGTGCCAGCAGCTTAGACCCCCGCGGGAGATGGGCAGATACGCAGTATTTT. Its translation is CASSLDPRGRWADTQYF.

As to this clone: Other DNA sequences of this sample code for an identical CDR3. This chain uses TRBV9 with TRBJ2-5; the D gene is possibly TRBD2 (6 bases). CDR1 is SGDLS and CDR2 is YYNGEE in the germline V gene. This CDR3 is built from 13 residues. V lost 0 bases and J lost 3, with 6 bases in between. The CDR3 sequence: CASSVGREETQYF. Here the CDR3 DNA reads TGTGCCAGCAGCGTAGGGAGGGAAGAGACCCAGTACTTC.

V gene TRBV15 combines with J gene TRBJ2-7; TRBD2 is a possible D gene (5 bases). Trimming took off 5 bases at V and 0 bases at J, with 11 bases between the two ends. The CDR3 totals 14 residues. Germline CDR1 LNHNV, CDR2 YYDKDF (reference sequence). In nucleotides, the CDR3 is TGTGCCACCAGCTCCCCGACTACCTCCTACGAGCAGTACTTC. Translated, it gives CATSSPTTSYEQYF.

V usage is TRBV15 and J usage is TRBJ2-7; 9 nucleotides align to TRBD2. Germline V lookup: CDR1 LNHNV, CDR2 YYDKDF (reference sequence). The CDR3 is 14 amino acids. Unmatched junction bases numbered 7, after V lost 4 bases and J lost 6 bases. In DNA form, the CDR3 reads TGTGCCACCAGCATAGCGGGGGAAGTAGGCGAGCAGTACTTC. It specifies CATSIAGEVGEQYF. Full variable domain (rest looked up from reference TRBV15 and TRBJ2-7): DAMVIQNPRYQVTQFGKPVTLSCSQTLNHNVMYWYQQKSSQAPKLLFHYYDKDFNNEADTPDNFQSRRPNTSFCFLDIRSPGLGDTAMYLCATSIAGEVGEQYFGPGTRLTVT.